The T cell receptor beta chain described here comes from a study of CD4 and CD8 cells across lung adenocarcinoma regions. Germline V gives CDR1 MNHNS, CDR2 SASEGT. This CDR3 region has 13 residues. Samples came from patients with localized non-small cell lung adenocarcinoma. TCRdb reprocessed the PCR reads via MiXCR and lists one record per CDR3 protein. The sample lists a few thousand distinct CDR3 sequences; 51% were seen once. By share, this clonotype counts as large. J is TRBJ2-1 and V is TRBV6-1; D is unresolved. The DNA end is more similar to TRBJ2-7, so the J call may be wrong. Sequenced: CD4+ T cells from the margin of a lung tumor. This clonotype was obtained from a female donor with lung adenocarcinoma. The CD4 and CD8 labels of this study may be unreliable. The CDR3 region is CASSETPAYEQYF. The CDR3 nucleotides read TGTGCCAGCAGTGAGACACCCGCCTACGAGCAGTACTTC.